The following is a TCR beta chain sequence with its context. Trimming took 0 bases from V and 5 from J; bases not matched to a gene: 4. This CDR3 region has 14 residues. Germline V CDR1 and CDR2: SGHRS, YFSETQ. In the study's own analysis: Amplifying reference gene primers gave estimates of nucleated cell counts. Some clones are missing from TCRdb's copy, which holds only in-frame ones; the method was immunoSEQ multiplex PCR. V and J calls and clone size are as listed in that table; D and trimming were resolved from the DNA. This table holds roughly 240,000 clones, 85% to 90% found once. This sample was taken from a study of blood T cell repertoires in COVID-19. For the study at large: Some COVID-19 samples were acute and others convalescent; all came from the United States, Italy and Spain. PBMCs, B-cell-depleted T cells, or T cells were the source of the cDNA or gDNA that made up the material.

This clonotype was obtained from a man aged 18 to 30 with active or convalescent COVID-19. The specimen was peripheral blood. The chain has TRBV5-1 and TRBJ1-2, with TRBD1 matching 7 bases. CDR3 in amino acids: CASSLASGQYGYTF. The CDR3 bases are TGCGCCAGCAGCTTGGCCTCGGGACAGTATGGCTACACCTTC.